The 18 T cell receptor beta chains presented below share a single source sample, sequenced in a study of T cells in Graves' hyperthyroidism and ophthalmopathy. There were TCR beta CDR3 regions amplified from RNA transcripts. The study used the HTBI primer set for a first-round RT-PCR of the TCR CDR3. TCRdb analysed the multiplex PCR reads with MiXCR anew, one entry per CDR3 protein. The sample has some 800,000 distinct CDR3 sequences, about 38% seen once. The sequenced sample consisted of blood. The receptors were gathered from a man younger than 35 with Graves' hyperthyroidism.

The table lists this clonotype with many counts. This sequence joins TRBV6-6 and TRBJ1-2; D not certain. The CDR3 has 10 residues. Trimming left V 6 bases short and J 8 bases short, with 7 bases between. Germline values: CDR1 MNHNY, CDR2 SVGAGI (reference sequence). The CDR3 DNA follows: TGTGCCAGCAGCTCCCCCGGCTACACCTTC. Its translation is CASSSPGYTF.

The CDR3 here is CASHGAGIYEQYF. The CDR3 DNA reads as TGTGCCAGTCACGGGGCGGGGATCTACGAGCAGTACTTC. V is TRBV19 and J is TRBJ2-7; D may be TRBD2 (6 bases). Trimming pared 8 bases from V and 3 bases from J, leaving 14 bases between. The CDR3 totals 13 residues. Germline CDR1 and CDR2: LNHDA and SQIVND (reference sequence).

The chain links TRBV10-2 to TRBJ1-5; possible D gene TRBD1, 5 bases. This CDR3 contains 15 residues. Trimming took off 6 bases at V and 3 bases at J, with 15 bases between the two ends. Germline CDR1 and CDR2: WSHSY and SAAADI. The CDR3, as DNA: TGCGCCAGCAGCTTGGCGGGGCGGTACAATCAGCCCCAGCATTTT. This encodes CASSLAGRYNQPQHF.

This clonotype was seen ten or more times. This chain links TRBV29-1 with TRBJ1-2, with D possibly being TRBD1 (6 bases). This CDR3 has 11 amino acids. Trimming left V 6 bases short and J 8 bases short, with 13 bases between. Germline V gene lookup returns CDR1 SQVTM and CDR2 ANQGSEA. CDR3 protein: CSVDSVEGYTF. In DNA form, the CDR3 reads TGCAGCGTGGACAGCGTGGAGGGCTACACCTTC.

V gene TRBV9 combines with J gene TRBJ2-1; 10 bases match TRBD2. CDR1 SGDLS and CDR2 YYNGEE come from the germline V gene. V shed 0 bases and J 7 bases; nucleotides not matched to a gene: 7. The CDR3 has 16 residues. CDR3: CASSVEGAGGRNEQFF. For the CDR3, the DNA is TGTGCCAGCAGCGTAGAGGGAGCGGGAGGGCGGAATGAGCAGTTCTTC.

The chain is built from TRBV10-3 and TRBJ1-1, with 7 bases matching TRBD1. Germline trimming cut 6 bases from V and 7 bases from J; bases unmatched to any gene: 11. The CDR3 consists of 14 residues. Germline CDR1 reads ENHRY; CDR2 reads SYGVKD. CDR3 nucleotide sequence: TGTGCCATCAGCGAGCGACAGGGTTTAGATGAAGCTTTCTTT. Translated, it gives CAISERQGLDEAFF.

This clonotype was found many times. This chain links TRBV29-1 with TRBJ2-6; D unclear. CDR1 is SQVTM and CDR2 is ANQGSEA in the germline V gene. With 1 base removed from V and 0 bases from J, the gap between germline ends came to 4 bases. This CDR3 is 14 amino acids long. This CDR3 is CSVEATSGANVLTF. CDR3 nucleotides: TGCAGCGTTGAAGCTACCTCTGGGGCCAACGTCCTGACTTTC.

This clonotype appeared many times. The chain uses TRBV9 and TRBJ2-7; D is unresolved. V was shortened by 0 bases and J by 3 bases, with 10 bases between the two germline ends. This CDR3 contains 14 residues. Germline-derived CDR1 and CDR2 are SGDLS and YYNGEE. The CDR3 DNA reads TGTGCCAGCAGCGTAGGGTCCCGCAGCTACGAGCAGTACTTC. Translation: CASSVGSRSYEQYF.

The rearrangement links TRBV10-2 to TRBJ2-3, with D maybe TRBD2 (6 bases). CDR1 is WSHSY and CDR2 is SAAADI in the germline V gene. Trimming stripped 6 bases from V and 2 bases from J, with 12 bases between. CDR3 size: 14 residues. CDR3 sequence (DNA): TGCGCCAGCAGCCCGGGACTTTTCACAGATACGCAGTATTTT. Amino acids: CASSPGLFTDTQYF.

In its sample, this clonotype was seen once. Lacking the conserved final phenylalanine or tryptophan, this CDR3 likely reflects a read error. The rearrangement uses TRBV5-1 and TRBJ2-5; D gene unclear. The CDR3 has 13 amino acids. The V gene lost 1 base and the J gene lost 1 base, with 5 bases spanning the gap. The germline V gene has CDR1 SGHRS and CDR2 YFSETQ. The CDR3 nucleotides are TGCGCCAGCAGCTTGCCCAGCCAAGAGACCCAGTACCTC. It translates to CASSLPSQETQYL.

This clonotype came up many times. The J gene is TRBJ1-3, the V gene TRBV9, with D maybe TRBD1 (5 bases). This CDR3 region has 15 residues. Germline assignment: CDR1 SGDLS and CDR2 YYNGEE. With 5 bases removed from V and 0 bases from J, the gap between germline ends came to 12 bases. CDR3 DNA: TGTGCCAGCAGTCACGGGGGAGACTCTGGAAACACCATATATTTT. It codes for CASSHGGDSGNTIYF.

This clonotype appeared once. The chain carries TRBV7-2 and TRBJ1-5, with 7 nucleotides matching TRBD1. V lost 3 bases, J lost 3 bases, and 11 bases stayed unmatched. Germline V CDR1 and CDR2: SGHTA, FQGNSA. The CDR3 runs 17 residues. CDR3 sequence: CASSLSAQGGDNQPQHF. CDR3 DNA: TGTGCCAGCAGCTTGAGCGCCCAGGGGGGAGACAATCAGCCCCAGCATTTT. Full variable domain (missing parts from reference TRBV7-2 and TRBJ1-5): GAGVSQSPSNKVTEKGKDVELRCDPISGHTALYWYRQSLGQGLEFLIYFQGNSAPDKSGLPSDRFSAERTGGSVSTLTIQRTQQEDSAVYLCASSLSAQGGDNQPQHFGDGTRLSIL.

The gene calls are TRBV7-2 and TRBJ2-7; 8 bases line up with TRBD1. Trimming took 3 bases from V and 5 from J; bases not matched to a gene: 6. Germline V lookup: CDR1 SGHTA, CDR2 FQGNSA. There are 14 residues in the CDR3. The CDR3 DNA reads TGTGCCAGCAGCTTTCAGGGGGCGGTGAACGAGCAGTACTTC. Residues: CASSFQGAVNEQYF. Variable domain in full (rest from reference TRBV7-2 and TRBJ2-7): GAGVSQSPSNKVTEKGKDVELRCDPISGHTALYWYRQSLGQGLEFLIYFQGNSAPDKSGLPSDRFSAERTGGSVSTLTIQRTQQEDSAVYLCASSFQGAVNEQYFGPGTRLTVT.

The gene calls are TRBV4-3 and TRBJ1-6, with 7 bases identical to TRBD1. CDR1 is LGHNA, CDR2 YSLEER, per germline. Losses at the gene ends were 4 bases for V and 9 bases for J; bases not matched to a gene: 9. The CDR3 extends over 15 amino acids. The CDR3 reads CASSPPTGEVSPLHF. In nucleotides, the CDR3 is TGCGCCAGCAGCCCGCCTACAGGGGAGGTTTCACCCCTCCACTTT.

A few counts support this clonotype. This likely comes from a read error, as the CDR3 has no conserved phenylalanine or tryptophan at its end. The V call is TRBV7-3, the J call TRBJ1-1; 8 nucleotides agree with TRBD1. Germline lookup yields CDR1 SGHTA and CDR2 FQGTGA. V shed 5 bases, J shed 4 bases, and the junction held 3 bases outside the gene matches. This CDR3 is 13 amino acids long. The CDR3 DNA reads TGTGCCAGCAGCAAACAGGGGGGCACTGAAGCTTTCCTT. This codes for CASSKQGGTEAFL.

The chain carries TRBV15 and TRBJ2-2; D is unclear. The CDR3 is 14 amino acids. Trimming took 0 bases from V and 5 from J, leaving 7 bases between them. Germline CDR1 is LNHNV and CDR2 is YYDKDF (reference sequence). CDR3 nucleotide sequence: TGTGCCACCAGCAGAGATGTGGGAACCGGGGAGCTGTTTTTT. Its protein product is CATSRDVGTGELFF.

This rearrangement joins TRBV4-1 to TRBJ1-3, with D unclear. Trimming took off 1 base at V and 6 bases at J, with 7 bases between the two ends. Germline loops: CDR1 MGHRA, CDR2 YSYEKL. The CDR3 spans 13 residues. CDR3 region: CASSQGLENTIYF. CDR3 coding DNA: TGCGCCAGCAGCCAAGGCTTGGAAAACACCATATATTTT.

This clonotype occurred a few times. The genes are TRBV4-1 and TRBJ2-3; no clear D gene. This CDR3 region has 12 residues. CDR1 and CDR2 from the germline V gene are MGHRA and YSYEKL. V lost 0 bases and J lost 9, with 7 bases in between. In nucleotides, the CDR3 is TGCGCCAGCAGCCAAGATTTGGCAACGCAGTATTTT. Amino acids: CASSQDLATQYF.